A single sample is the source of the 22 T cell receptor beta chains below, sequenced in a study of cytomegalovirus exposure and HLA in healthy donors. 13 Jbeta primers and 60 Vbeta primers were used for the PCR. Assay used: immunoSEQ multiplex PCR; TCRdb lists only in-frame clones, some missing. The sample lists 150,000 to 200,000 clones, roughly 80% occurring once. The specimen was PBMCs. Receptor source: a boy between 10 and 17 years old in good health and CMV-seronegative.

The chain employs TRBV6-5 and TRBJ2-1; TRBD1 agrees at 8 bases. The CDR3 has 16 residues. J was trimmed by 4 bases and V by 0 bases; bases with no gene match: 5. Germline V gene sequence: CDR1 MNHEY, CDR2 SVGAGI. CDR3 DNA sequence: TGTGCCAGCAGTTACTCGAGACAGGGGCCATACAATGAGCAGTTCTTC. Translating gives CASSYSRQGPYNEQFF.

This chain links TRBV30 with TRBJ2-1, with 7 bases fitting TRBD2. The CDR3 consists of 16 residues. With V trimmed by 4 bases and J by 4 bases, 13 bases remained unmatched. CDR1 and CDR2 from the germline V gene are GTSNPN and SVGIG (reference sequence). Here the CDR3 reads CAWTLGPGGMYNEQFF. The CDR3 DNA reads as TGTGCCTGGACTCTGGGGCCGGGGGGAATGTACAATGAGCAGTTCTTC.

CDR3 amino acids: CASSPDRGRSEKLFF. Written as DNA, the CDR3 is TGTGCCAGCAGCCCCGACAGGGGGCGGAGTGAAAAACTGTTTTTT. J is TRBJ1-4 and V is TRBV6-5; 10 bases align to TRBD1. The CDR3 contains 15 residues. Unmatched junction bases numbered 8, after V lost 6 bases and J lost 7 bases. Germline V CDR1 and CDR2: MNHEY, SVGAGI.

The chain carries TRBV5-1 and TRBJ1-3; D remains unclear. The V and J ends lost 4 bases and 1 base respectively, with 9 bases between them. The CDR3 runs 14 residues. CDR1 is SGHRS, CDR2 YFSETQ, per germline. The CDR3: CASSQRGSGNTIYF. The DNA of the CDR3 is TGCGCCAGCAGCCAGCGGGGATCTGGAAACACCATATATTTT.

The rearrangement joins TRBV6-5 to TRBJ1-4, with D tentatively TRBD1 (6 bases). CDR1 and CDR2 (germline): MNHEY, SVGAGI. This CDR3 is 14 amino acids long. Trimming took off 6 bases at V and 5 bases at J, with 13 bases between the two ends. The CDR3 region has the DNA TGTGCCAGCAGAACCGGACAGCTGAATGAAAAACTGTTTTTT. Protein: CASRTGQLNEKLFF.

The rearrangement uses TRBV2 and TRBJ2-1; 9 nucleotides align to TRBD2. Germline trimming cut 3 bases from V and 8 bases from J; bases unmatched to any gene: 17. The CDR3 consists of 18 residues. Germline V CDR1 and CDR2: SNHLY, FYNNEI. CDR3 residues: CASSEVRGGGAGGYEQFF. CDR3 DNA sequence: TGTGCCAGCAGTGAGGTTCGGGGCGGGGGGGCGGGGGGATATGAGCAGTTCTTC.

The V call is TRBV7-8, the J call TRBJ2-1; no definite D call. The germline V gene has CDR1 SGHVS and CDR2 FQNEAQ. This CDR3 comprises 13 residues. Trimming removed 10 bases at V and 7 bases at J, with 17 bases between. The CDR3 sequence is CATFSGVGNEQFF. CDR3 coding DNA: TGTGCCACCTTCTCAGGTGTAGGAAATGAGCAGTTCTTC.

This chain connects TRBV10-3 to TRBJ2-6, with D perhaps matching TRBD1 (5 bases). V gave up 8 bases and J gave up 0 bases, with 5 bases separating them. Looked up from germline, CDR1 is ENHRY and CDR2 is SYGVKD. The CDR3 contains 13 residues. DNA of the CDR3: TGTGCCATCCAGGGCTCTGGGGCCAACGTCCTGACTTTC. Encoded protein: CAIQGSGANVLTF.

This chain joins TRBV6-1 and TRBJ2-1, with 7 bases lining up with TRBD1. The CDR3 runs 14 residues. V dropped 9 bases and J dropped 2; count of bases not matched to a gene: 7. CDR1 is MNHNS, CDR2 SASEGT, per germline. CDR3 bases: TGTGCCAGTGCGAACAGGGGCACCTACAATGAGCAGTTCTTC. Its protein product is CASANRGTYNEQFF.

The rearrangement joins TRBV7-3 to TRBJ1-1, with TRBD1 matching over 8 bases. This CDR3 region has 12 residues. V dropped 2 bases and J dropped 7; count of bases not matched to a gene: 0. Germline CDR1 SGHTA, CDR2 FQGTGA. CDR3 DNA: TGTGCCAGCAGCTTAGGGACAGGTGAAGCTTTCTTT. It encodes CASSLGTGEAFF.

This chain links TRBV6-5 with TRBJ2-7; TRBD1 matches at 7 bases. Germline lookup yields CDR1 MNHEY and CDR2 SVGAGI. The CDR3 spans 14 residues. V dropped 6 bases and J dropped 2; count of bases not matched to a gene: 7. The CDR3 DNA follows: TGTGCCAGCAGATCTACAGGGGCAACCTACGAGCAGTACTTC. Protein product: CASRSTGATYEQYF.

V is TRBV2 and J is TRBJ2-2; 7 bases match TRBD2. Trimming at V came to 4 bases and at J to 4 bases, leaving 6 bases not matched to a gene. The CDR3 has 15 amino acids. Germline V gene lookup returns CDR1 SNHLY and CDR2 FYNNEI. Written as DNA, the CDR3 is TGTGCCAGCAGTGTTCCGGGGGGAGGCACCGGGGAGCTGTTTTTT. Translating gives CASSVPGGGTGELFF.

V gene TRBV9 combines with J gene TRBJ1-1; 7 nucleotides match TRBD1. The germline V gene encodes CDR1 SGDLS and CDR2 YYNGEE. J was trimmed by 2 bases and V by 3 bases; bases with no gene match: 4. The CDR3 extends over 14 amino acids. The CDR3 DNA is TGTGCCAGCAGCGCCACAGGGGATAACACTGAAGCTTTCTTT. Its translation is CASSATGDNTEAFF.

This chain joins TRBV5-1 and TRBJ1-3; D is uncertain. V was cut by 2 bases and J by 4 bases, with 10 bases left in between. Germline CDR1 is SGHRS and CDR2 is YFSETQ. The CDR3 consists of 14 residues. This CDR3 is CASSLRGSGNTIYF. In nucleotides, the CDR3 is TGCGCCAGCAGCTTAAGAGGGTCGGGAAACACCATATATTTT.

This chain's CDR3 is CASSVGQGIDTQYF. Written as DNA, the CDR3 is TGTGCCAGCAGCGTGGGACAGGGGATAGATACGCAGTATTTT. The chain employs TRBV7-2 and TRBJ2-3; TRBD1 matches at 10 bases. Trimming removed 5 bases from V and 5 bases from J; junction bases left unmatched: 4. The CDR3 is 14 residues long. From germline, CDR1 is SGHTA and CDR2 FQGNSA.

The chain recombines TRBV2 with TRBJ1-4; D is uncertain. Trimming took off 4 bases at V and 6 bases at J, with 12 bases between the two ends. The CDR3 has 14 residues. The germline V gene encodes CDR1 SNHLY and CDR2 FYNNEI. The CDR3 nucleotides are TGTGCCAGCAGTGTAGTTGGGCATTATGAAAAACTGTTTTTT. Its translation: CASSVVGHYEKLFF.

V gene TRBV19 combines with J gene TRBJ2-3; TRBD2 agrees at 12 bases. V was clipped by 3 bases and J by 4 bases; unmatched bases: 2. From germline, CDR1 is LNHDA and CDR2 SQIVND (reference sequence). The CDR3 is 15 residues long. CDR3 sequence: CASSIRLAGADTQYF. In nucleotides, the CDR3 is TGTGCCAGTAGTATTCGACTAGCGGGAGCAGATACGCAGTATTTT.

The V call is TRBV5-1, the J call TRBJ1-5, with a weak D call TRBD1 (6 bases). Deletions cut 0 bases from V and 0 bases from J, with 10 bases between. The germline V gene has CDR1 SGHRS and CDR2 YFSETQ. This CDR3 is 16 amino acids long. CDR3 protein: CASSLGTGFSNQPQHF. CDR3 DNA: TGCGCCAGCAGCTTGGGAACAGGGTTTAGCAATCAGCCCCAGCATTTT.

The chain recombines TRBV13 with TRBJ2-7; tentatively, D is TRBD2 (7 bases). CDR1 is PRHDT, CDR2 FYEKMQ, per germline (reference sequence). The CDR3 is 16 residues long. V lost 4 bases and J lost 4, with 20 bases in between. The CDR3 DNA reads as TGTGCCAGCAGCTGGGGGGGGCGGGGCATATCGTACGAGCAGTACTTC. Translated, it gives CASSWGGRGISYEQYF.

This clone was picked up a small number of times. The rearrangement joins TRBV9 to TRBJ1-1, with a weak D call TRBD1 (5 bases). The CDR3 totals 12 residues. The V end was cut by 3 bases, the J end by 8 bases, with 11 bases between. Germline-derived CDR1 and CDR2 are SGDLS and YYNGEE. CDR3: CASSGTQVEAFF. The CDR3 DNA sequence: TGTGCCAGCAGCGGGACACAGGTCGAAGCTTTCTTT. The complete variable domain, with remaining parts taken from reference TRBV9 and TRBJ1-1, reads DSGVTQTPKHLITATGQRVTLRCSPRSGDLSVYWYQQSLDQGLQFLIQYYNGEERAKGNILERFSAQQFPDLHSELNLSSLELGDSALYFCASSGTQVEAFFGQGTRLTVV.

The V call is TRBV5-1, the J call TRBJ2-5; 10 bases agree with TRBD1. CDR1 SGHRS and CDR2 YFSETQ come from the germline V gene. Trimming at V came to 0 bases and at J to 4 bases, leaving 6 bases not matched to a gene. The CDR3 consists of 16 residues. In nucleotides, the CDR3 is TGCGCCAGCAGCTTGGACGGACAGGGGGTCGGAGAGACCCAGTACTTC. Residues: CASSLDGQGVGETQYF. Full variable domain (outside the CDR3, taken from reference TRBV5-1 and TRBJ2-5): KAGVTQTPRYLIKTRGQQVTLSCSPISGHRSVSWYQQTPGQGLQFLFEYFSETQRNKGNFPGRFSGRQFSNSRSEMNVSTLELGDSALYLCASSLDGQGVGETQYFGPGTRLLVL.

The chain carries TRBV6-1 and TRBJ2-1, with 9 bases that match TRBD2. Trimming removed 8 bases from V and 6 bases from J; junction bases left unmatched: 8. The CDR3 contains 14 residues. From germline, CDR1 is MNHNS and CDR2 SASEGT. DNA for the CDR3: TGTGCCAGCGGCGCGAGCGGGGGGCCCAATGAGCAGTTCTTC. Its protein is CASGASGGPNEQFF.